This TCR beta chain appears in the sequencing data of a study of a mutant IDH1 vaccine in newly diagnosed glioma. About the research overall: Vaccines were first given 4-6 weeks after radiotherapy alone, or with temozolomide cycles.

General observations from the study: Vaccine-induced responses were seen in less than 95% of patients, spanning several MHC alleles.

The CDR3 has 15 residues. Germline CDR1 and CDR2: SEHNR and FQNEAQ (reference sequence). Trimming cost V 7 bases and J 6 bases; bases outside gene matches: 13. Assay: immunoSEQ multiplex PCR; the TCRdb copy retains only in-frame clones and omits some. There are tens of thousands of clones in the sample; roughly 89% occur only once, and around 0.73% lies in the top ten. Time point described: week 47, end of study. The study gave 300 ug of mutant IDH1 20-mer peptide per vaccine dose, with topical imiquimod. Concerning this clone: What it binds is unknown.

The rearrangement links TRBV7-9 to TRBJ2-3; 7 bases fit TRBD2. The input for sequencing was PBMCs, taken from a glioma patient whose treatment included an IDH1 peptide vaccine. The clonotype comes from a woman in her forties or fifties with glioma. For the CDR3, the DNA is TGTGCCAGCACCTTCGGCGGGAGTCCCGGGGATACGCAGTATTTT. Encoded protein: CASTFGGSPGDTQYF.